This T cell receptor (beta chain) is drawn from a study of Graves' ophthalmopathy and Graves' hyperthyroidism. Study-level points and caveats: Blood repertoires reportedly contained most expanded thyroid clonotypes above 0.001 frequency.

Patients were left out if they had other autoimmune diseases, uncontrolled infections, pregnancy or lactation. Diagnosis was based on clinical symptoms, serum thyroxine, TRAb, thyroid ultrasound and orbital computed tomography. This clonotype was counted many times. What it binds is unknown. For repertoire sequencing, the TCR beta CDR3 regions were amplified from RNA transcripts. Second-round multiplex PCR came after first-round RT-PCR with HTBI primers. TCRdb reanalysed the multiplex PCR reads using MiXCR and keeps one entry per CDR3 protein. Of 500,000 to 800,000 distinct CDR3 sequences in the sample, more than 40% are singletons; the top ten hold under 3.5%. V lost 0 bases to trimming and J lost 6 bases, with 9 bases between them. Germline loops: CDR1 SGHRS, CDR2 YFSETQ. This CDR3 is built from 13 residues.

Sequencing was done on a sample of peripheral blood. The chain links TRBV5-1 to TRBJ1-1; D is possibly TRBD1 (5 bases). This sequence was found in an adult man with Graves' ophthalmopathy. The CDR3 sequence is CASSLDGAAEAFF. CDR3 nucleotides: TGCGCCAGCAGCTTGGATGGGGCAGCTGAAGCTTTCTTT.